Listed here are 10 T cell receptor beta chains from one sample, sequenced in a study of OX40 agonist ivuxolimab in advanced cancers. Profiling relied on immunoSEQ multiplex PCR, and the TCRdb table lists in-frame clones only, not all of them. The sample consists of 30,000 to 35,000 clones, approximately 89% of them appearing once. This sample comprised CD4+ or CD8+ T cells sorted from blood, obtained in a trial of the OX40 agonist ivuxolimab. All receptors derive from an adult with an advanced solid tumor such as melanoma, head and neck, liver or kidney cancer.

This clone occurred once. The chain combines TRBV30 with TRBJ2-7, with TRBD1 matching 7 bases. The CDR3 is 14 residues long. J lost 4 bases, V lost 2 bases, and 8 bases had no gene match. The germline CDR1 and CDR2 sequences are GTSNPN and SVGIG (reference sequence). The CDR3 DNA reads TGTGCCTGGAGTTACGGAACAGGGGTTTACGAGCAGTACTTC. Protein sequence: CAWSYGTGVYEQYF.

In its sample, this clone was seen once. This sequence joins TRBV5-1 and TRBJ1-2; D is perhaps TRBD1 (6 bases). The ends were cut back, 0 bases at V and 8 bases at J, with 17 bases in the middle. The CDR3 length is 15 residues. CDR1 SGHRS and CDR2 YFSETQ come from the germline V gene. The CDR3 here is CASSLGGAGEEGYTF. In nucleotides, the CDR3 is TGCGCCAGCAGCTTGGGAGGTGCAGGGGAGGAGGGCTACACCTTC.

CDR3 loop: CATTNQGQETQYF. The CDR3 nucleotides read TGTGCCACAACTAACCAGGGGCAAGAGACCCAGTACTTC. The V call is TRBV28, the J call TRBJ2-5; weak D call: TRBD1 (6 bases). From germline, CDR1 is MDHEN and CDR2 SYDVKM. V dropped 10 bases and J dropped 2 bases, with 14 bases sitting between them. The CDR3 sequence is 13 residues long.

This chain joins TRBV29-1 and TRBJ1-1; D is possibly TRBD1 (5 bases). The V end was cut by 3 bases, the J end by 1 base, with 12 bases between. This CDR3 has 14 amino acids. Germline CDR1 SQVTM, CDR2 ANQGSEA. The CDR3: CSVDPLGQNTEAFF. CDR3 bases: TGCAGCGTTGACCCCCTTGGACAGAACACTGAAGCTTTCTTT.

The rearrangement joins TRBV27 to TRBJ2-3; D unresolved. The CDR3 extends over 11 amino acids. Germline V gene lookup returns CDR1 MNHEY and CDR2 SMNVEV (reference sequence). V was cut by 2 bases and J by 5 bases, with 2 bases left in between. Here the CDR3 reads CASSLGDTQYF. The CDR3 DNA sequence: TGTGCCAGCAGTTTAGGAGATACGCAGTATTTT.

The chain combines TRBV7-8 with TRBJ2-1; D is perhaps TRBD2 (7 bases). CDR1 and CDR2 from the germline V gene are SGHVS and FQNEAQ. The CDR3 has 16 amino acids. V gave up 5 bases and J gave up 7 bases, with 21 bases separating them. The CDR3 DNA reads TGTGCCAGCAGCGAACAGGGTGGGGGGGCCATGAATGAGCAGTTCTTC. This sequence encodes CASSEQGGGAMNEQFF.

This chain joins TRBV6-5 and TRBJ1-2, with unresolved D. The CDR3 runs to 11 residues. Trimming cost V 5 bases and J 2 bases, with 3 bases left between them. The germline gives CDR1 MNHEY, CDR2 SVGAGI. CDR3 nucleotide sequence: TGTGCCAGCAGTCAGAACTATGGCTACACCTTC. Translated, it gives CASSQNYGYTF.

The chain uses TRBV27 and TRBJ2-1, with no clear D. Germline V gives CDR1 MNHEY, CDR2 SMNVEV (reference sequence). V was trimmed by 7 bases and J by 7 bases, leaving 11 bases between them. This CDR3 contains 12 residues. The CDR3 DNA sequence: TGTGCCAGCACGGACCTTTCAAATGAGCAGTTCTTC. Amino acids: CASTDLSNEQFF.

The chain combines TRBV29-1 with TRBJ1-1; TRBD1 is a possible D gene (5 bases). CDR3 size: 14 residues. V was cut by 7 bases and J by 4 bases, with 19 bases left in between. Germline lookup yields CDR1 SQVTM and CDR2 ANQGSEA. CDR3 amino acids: CSARDGLSITEAFF. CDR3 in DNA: TGCAGCGCCAGGGACGGGCTTTCGATCACTGAAGCTTTCTTT.

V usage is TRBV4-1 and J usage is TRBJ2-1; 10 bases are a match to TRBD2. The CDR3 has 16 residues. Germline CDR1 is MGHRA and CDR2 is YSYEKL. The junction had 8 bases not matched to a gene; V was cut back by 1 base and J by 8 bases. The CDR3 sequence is CASSQGGLAGEDEQFF. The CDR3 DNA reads TGCGCCAGCAGCCAAGGGGGCCTAGCGGGAGAAGATGAGCAGTTCTTC.